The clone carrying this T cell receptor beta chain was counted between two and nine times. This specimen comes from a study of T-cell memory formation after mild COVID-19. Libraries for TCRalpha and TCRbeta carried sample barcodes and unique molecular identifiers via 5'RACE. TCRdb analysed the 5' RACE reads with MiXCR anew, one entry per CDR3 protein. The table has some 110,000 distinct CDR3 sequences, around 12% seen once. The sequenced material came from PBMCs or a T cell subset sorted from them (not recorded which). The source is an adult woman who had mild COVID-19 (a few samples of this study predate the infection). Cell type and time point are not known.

The CDR3 nucleotides are TGTGCCAGCAGTGAAGCGGTGAGGGGGAACACTGAAGCTTTCTTT. Translated, it gives CASSEAVRGNTEAFF. The rearrangement links TRBV6-1 to TRBJ1-1; possibly TRBD1 for D (5 bases). The germline V and J ends were trimmed by 0 bases and 1 base, with 9 bases remaining between them. The CDR3 covers 15 residues. Germline V gives CDR1 MNHNS, CDR2 SASEGT.